The next 11 T cell receptor beta chains were all read from a single sample in a study of blood T cell repertoires in COVID-19. Method: immunoSEQ multiplex PCR; TCRdb's copy keeps in-frame clones and lacks some. The sample lists a few hundred thousand clones, more than 80% occurring once. Sequenced sample: PBMCs or T cells enriched from blood (not recorded which). These TCRs come from a man aged 30 to 39 who had recovered from COVID-19.

The chain recombines TRBV3-1 (or the pseudogene TRBV3-2) with TRBJ1-5, with D hard to call. Per the germline V gene, CDR1 is LGHDT and CDR2 is YNNKEL (reference sequence). The ends were cut back, 4 bases at V and 0 bases at J, with 7 bases in the middle. The CDR3 consists of 14 residues. The CDR3 DNA is TGTGCCAGCAGCCGAAGCAATAGCAATCAGCCCCAGCATTTT. Its translation is CASSRSNSNQPQHF.

The rearrangement links TRBV10-3 to TRBJ2-1; 10 positions agree with TRBD2. The junction had 3 bases not matched to a gene; V was cut back by 3 bases and J by 7 bases. The germline gives CDR1 ENHRY, CDR2 SYGVKD. This CDR3 comprises 14 residues. As DNA, the CDR3 is TGTGCCATCAGTGAAACTAGCGGGAATAATGAGCAGTTCTTC. It codes for CAISETSGNNEQFF.

The chain joins TRBV6-6 to TRBJ2-3, with D possibly matching TRBD2 (6 bases). The germline V gene has CDR1 MNHNY and CDR2 SVGAGI (reference sequence). The CDR3 consists of 16 residues. Trimming removed 6 bases from V and 6 bases from J, with 22 bases in between. The CDR3 loop is CASSITGRKGSDTQYF. Here the CDR3 DNA reads TGTGCCAGCAGCATAACGGGGAGGAAGGGGTCGGATACGCAGTATTTT.

This clone was seen once. The V call is TRBV30, the J call TRBJ1-3; 7 bases are a match to TRBD1. Germline V gene data show CDR1 as GTSNPN and CDR2 as SVGIG (reference sequence). V trimming: 0 bases; J trimming: 5 bases; junction bases outside the gene matches: 13. CDR3 length: 17 amino acids. The CDR3 loop is CAWSVLGTDGARNTIYF. The CDR3, as DNA: TGTGCCTGGAGTGTACTCGGGACAGATGGAGCAAGAAACACCATATATTTT.

The V and J genes are TRBV25-1 and TRBJ2-7; D ambiguous. Trimming took off 4 bases at V and 3 bases at J, with 10 bases between the two ends. This CDR3 is 13 amino acids long. The V gene's germline CDR1 is MGHDK and CDR2 SYGVNS. In DNA form, the CDR3 reads TGTGCCAGCAGTGTCTTTACTAACTACGAGCAGTACTTC. This translates into CASSVFTNYEQYF.

The genes are TRBV5-1 and TRBJ1-1, with 9 bases lining up with TRBD1. CDR3 length: 15 residues. The V gene end was trimmed by 2 bases and the J gene end by 5 bases; junction bases not matched to a gene: 7. The germline V gene has CDR1 SGHRS and CDR2 YFSETQ. This chain's CDR3 is CASSLRQGGSTEAFF. CDR3 bases: TGCGCCAGCAGCTTAAGACAGGGGGGTAGTACTGAAGCTTTCTTT. The complete variable domain, with remaining parts taken from reference TRBV5-1 and TRBJ1-1, reads KAGVTQTPRYLIKTRGQQVTLSCSPISGHRSVSWYQQTPGQGLQFLFEYFSETQRNKGNFPGRFSGRQFSNSRSEMNVSTLELGDSALYLCASSLRQGGSTEAFFGQGTRLTVV.

J is TRBJ2-7 and V is TRBV12-3 or TRBV12-4; possible D gene TRBD1, 6 bases. V shed 7 bases and J shed 7 bases, with 17 bases lying between them. The CDR3 consists of 13 residues. CDR3: CASTGQGRGEQYF. CDR3 coding DNA: TGTGCCAGCACCGGCCAAGGAAGGGGGGAGCAGTACTTC.

The V gene is TRBV14, the J gene TRBJ2-3, with D tentatively TRBD2 (6 bases). The CDR3 length is 13 residues. Trimming cost V 5 bases and J 4 bases, with 10 bases left between them. CDR1 and CDR2 (germline): SGHDN, FVKESK. The CDR3 reads CASSLRLADTQYF. CDR3 nucleotide sequence: TGTGCCAGCAGCTTGCGACTAGCAGATACGCAGTATTTT. Together with reference TRBV14 and TRBJ2-3, the CDR3 gives the full variable domain: EAGVTQFPSHSVIEKGQTVTLRCDPISGHDNLYWYRRVMGKEIKFLLHFVKESKQDESGMPNNRFLAERTGGTYSTLKVQPAELEDSGVYFCASSLRLADTQYFGPGTRLTVL.

CDR3 in amino acids: CASSTDRISGNTIYF. CDR3 sequence (DNA): TGTGCCAGTAGTACGGACAGAATAAGCGGAAACACCATATATTTT. The chain joins TRBV19 to TRBJ1-3; D perhaps matches TRBD1 (6 bases). The CDR3 totals 15 residues. Trimming cost V 4 bases and J 4 bases, with 14 bases left between them. Germline CDR1 reads LNHDA; CDR2 reads SQIVND (reference sequence).

A few counts support this clone. J is TRBJ1-1 and V is TRBV3-1 (or the pseudogene TRBV3-2); D gene ambiguous. The CDR3 runs 12 residues. Trimming cost V 2 bases and J 7 bases, with 8 bases left between them. Looked up from germline, CDR1 is LGHDT and CDR2 is YNNKEL (reference sequence). CDR3 residues: CASSQRSFEAFF. For the CDR3, the DNA is TGTGCCAGCAGCCAACGGTCCTTTGAAGCTTTCTTT.

This chain links TRBV5-5 with TRBJ1-1, with D perhaps matching TRBD1 (6 bases). V was cut by 3 bases and J by 5 bases, with 17 bases left in between. CDR1 and CDR2 (germline): SGHKS, YYEKEE (reference sequence). The CDR3 runs to 15 residues. In DNA form, the CDR3 reads TGTGCCAGCAGCTCAGCGGGGGCGGGGGCAACTGAAGCTTTCTTT. Its translation is CASSSAGAGATEAFF.